The 19 T cell receptor beta chains reported below all come from one sample, sequenced in a study of blood T cell repertoires in COVID-19. The repertoire was sequenced with immunoSEQ multiplex PCR; TCRdb's copy has only in-frame clones and lacks some. The sample holds tens of thousands of clones, approximately 89% seen once. The material sequenced was peripheral blood. These receptors all come from a human donor in a cohort sampled during active COVID-19.

The V gene is TRBV7-3, the J gene TRBJ1-1, with D perhaps TRBD1 (6 bases). This CDR3 is built from 13 residues. Trimming left V 6 bases short and J 4 bases short, with 12 bases between. The germline V gene has CDR1 SGHTA and CDR2 FQGTGA. CDR3 protein: CASSSDRGTEAFF. CDR3 nucleotide sequence: TGTGCCAGCAGTTCGGACAGAGGCACTGAAGCTTTCTTT.

This chain uses TRBV3-1 (or the pseudogene TRBV3-2) with TRBJ2-1; no reliable D call. Germline V gene lookup returns CDR1 LGHDT and CDR2 YNNKEL (reference sequence). V dropped 4 bases and J dropped 4 bases, with 5 bases sitting between them. This CDR3 spans 12 amino acids. Here the CDR3 reads CASSPSYNEQFF. The CDR3 DNA is TGTGCCAGCAGCCCTTCGTACAATGAGCAGTTCTTC.

The chain employs TRBV6-1 and TRBJ1-4; possibly TRBD1 for D (6 bases). Germline V gene data show CDR1 as MNHNS and CDR2 as SASEGT. Trimming took off 5 bases at V and 2 bases at J, with 12 bases between the two ends. The length of the CDR3 is 15 residues. The chain's CDR3 is CASSSEGGTNEKLFF. The DNA for the CDR3 is TGTGCCAGCAGTTCCGAGGGGGGGACTAATGAAAAACTGTTTTTT.

The J gene is TRBJ2-5, the V gene TRBV7-3, with 10 bases aligning to TRBD2. V lost 5 bases and J lost 5; bases outside the gene matches: 8. The CDR3 loop spans 15 amino acids. CDR1 is SGHTA and CDR2 is FQGTGA in the germline V gene. CDR3 loop: CASSASGGARETQYF. In DNA, the CDR3 is TGTGCCAGCAGCGCCAGCGGGGGGGCCAGGGAGACCCAGTACTTC. Looking up the rest from reference TRBV7-3 and TRBJ2-5 gives the full variable domain: GAGVSQTPSNKVTEKGKYVELRCDPISGHTALYWYRQSLGQGPEFLIYFQGTGAADDSGLPNDRFFAVRPEGSVSTLKIQRTERGDSAVYLCASSASGGARETQYFGPGTRLLVL.

CDR3 amino acids: CASSWAGGTGELFF. CDR3 DNA sequence: TGTGCCAGCAGCTGGGCAGGGGGTACCGGGGAGCTGTTTTTT. The chain has TRBV7-9 and TRBJ2-2; TRBD1 matches at 7 bases. Germline values: CDR1 SEHNR, CDR2 FQNEAQ (reference sequence). The ends lost 4 bases at V and 5 bases at J; junction bases unmatched: 4. This CDR3 region has 14 residues.

This chain connects TRBV6-5 to TRBJ2-5, with D possibly matching TRBD2 (6 bases). Germline V lookup: CDR1 MNHEY, CDR2 SVGAGI. V lost 6 bases, J lost 5 bases, and 19 bases lay in between. The CDR3 sequence is 15 residues long. The CDR3 nucleotides are TGTGCCAGCAGCCCGTCAGCTGGGGGGATCGAGACCCAGTACTTC. It yields the protein CASSPSAGGIETQYF.

This sequence joins TRBV27 and TRBJ2-4; D gene unclear. Germline V gene lookup returns CDR1 MNHEY and CDR2 SMNVEV (reference sequence). There are 13 residues in the CDR3. With 3 bases removed from V and 5 bases from J, the gap between germline ends came to 8 bases. The DNA of the CDR3 is TGTGCCAGCAGTTTTGGCCGTGAAAACATTCAGTACTTC. Its translation: CASSFGRENIQYF.

The chain couples TRBV6-5 to TRBJ1-6, with TRBD1 matching over 8 bases. The length of the CDR3 is 15 residues. Germline CDR1 is MNHEY and CDR2 is SVGAGI. The V and J ends lost 0 bases and 13 bases, in that order; junction bases with no gene match: 8. DNA of the CDR3: TGTGCCAGCAGTTACTCGACCGACAGGGGACGGCCCCTCCACTTT. Translating it yields CASSYSTDRGRPLHF.

The V and J genes are TRBV30 and TRBJ2-5; D is possibly TRBD2 (6 bases). Deletions cut 0 bases from V and 10 bases from J, with 24 bases between. The CDR3 runs 16 residues. Looked up from germline, CDR1 is GTSNPN and CDR2 is SVGIG (reference sequence). CDR3 sequence (DNA): TGTGCCTGGAGTGTACCCAAAGCGGGTACCCCCGGAGGCCAGTACTTC. Amino acid sequence: CAWSVPKAGTPGGQYF. The variable domain in full, completed from reference TRBV30 and TRBJ2-5, reads SQTIHQWPATLVQPVGSPLSLECTVEGTSNPNLYWYRQAAGRGLQLLFYSVGIGQISSEVPQNLSASRPQDRQFILSSKKLLLSDSGFYLCAWSVPKAGTPGGQYFGPGTRLLVL.

The chain recombines TRBV9 with TRBJ2-7; 7 bases line up with TRBD2. After removal of 0 bases from V and 3 bases from J, the junction contained 9 bases not matched to a gene. CDR1 and CDR2 from the germline V gene are SGDLS and YYNGEE. The CDR3 is 16 residues long. The CDR3 region has the DNA TGTGCCAGCAGCGTAGGAAAAGCTAGCGGTATCTACGAGCAGTACTTC. Its translation: CASSVGKASGIYEQYF.

The chain uses TRBV7-8 and TRBJ1-1, with D perhaps matching TRBD1 (5 bases). This CDR3 spans 14 amino acids. V was pared by 3 bases and J by 0 bases, with 8 bases between. Germline V CDR1 and CDR2: SGHVS, FQNEAQ. The DNA for the CDR3 is TGTGCCAGCAGCTTCGGGGGGATGAACACTGAAGCTTTCTTT. This gives the protein CASSFGGMNTEAFF. The full variable domain, completed using reference TRBV7-8 and TRBJ1-1, is GAGVSQSPRYKVAKRGQDVALRCDPISGHVSLFWYQQALGQGPEFLTYFQNEAQLDKSGLPSDRFFAERPEGSVSTLKIQRTQQEDSAVYLCASSFGGMNTEAFFGQGTRLTVV.

The chain carries TRBV5-1 and TRBJ2-1; D perhaps matches TRBD2 (6 bases). The CDR3 contains 13 residues. Germline V lookup: CDR1 SGHRS, CDR2 YFSETQ. The V gene lost 5 bases and the J gene lost 4 bases, with 10 bases spanning the gap. This CDR3 is CASSGGIYNEQFF. In DNA, the CDR3 is TGCGCCAGCAGTGGGGGGATTTACAATGAGCAGTTCTTC.

A single count supports this clone. V usage is TRBV2 and J usage is TRBJ2-5; 8 nucleotides match TRBD2. Germline V gene sequence: CDR1 SNHLY, CDR2 FYNNEI. J lost 5 bases, V lost 6 bases, and 11 bases had no gene match. This CDR3 has 15 amino acids. CDR3 amino acids: CASRAGGATSETQYF. CDR3 coding DNA: TGTGCCAGCAGGGCGGGGGGAGCCACCAGCGAGACCCAGTACTTC.

The V call is TRBV4-2, the J call TRBJ1-2; D is unresolved. The germline V and J ends were trimmed by 0 bases and 8 bases, with 19 bases remaining between them. The CDR3 contains 16 residues. Germline V CDR1 and CDR2: LGHNA, YNFKEQ. The CDR3 DNA reads as TGTGCCAGCAGCCAAGATCAGGTGGGAGGGTTCGGCGGCTACACCTTC. Translated, it gives CASSQDQVGGFGGYTF.

This clone was seen a few times. This chain uses TRBV6-2 or TRBV6-3 with TRBJ2-7, with 7 bases lining up with TRBD1. The CDR3 sequence is 14 residues long. From germline, CDR1 is MNHEY and CDR2 SVGEGT. Losses at the gene ends were 5 bases for V and 0 bases for J; bases not matched to a gene: 4. The CDR3 here is CASSADRVSYEQYF. CDR3 bases: TGTGCCAGCAGTGCCGACAGGGTCTCCTACGAGCAGTACTTC.

This chain uses TRBV7-8 with TRBJ1-2; D remains unclear. V lost 2 bases to trimming and J lost 8 bases, with 6 bases between them. Germline V lookup: CDR1 SGHVS, CDR2 FQNEAQ. This CDR3 is 11 amino acids long. CDR3 loop: CASSLSSGYTF. Here the CDR3 DNA reads TGTGCCAGCAGCTTATCGTCCGGCTACACCTTC.

The rearrangement uses TRBV14 and TRBJ2-4, with D unclear. The CDR3 contains 19 residues. Deletions cut 0 bases from V and 0 bases from J, with 18 bases between. Germline V CDR1 and CDR2: SGHDN, FVKESK. DNA of the CDR3: TGTGCCAGCAGCCAAGACCGTTACGGCGACACTTTAGCCAAAAACATTCAGTACTTC. Amino acid sequence: CASSQDRYGDTLAKNIQYF.

The chain employs TRBV3-1 (or the pseudogene TRBV3-2) and TRBJ1-1; D gene uncertain. The CDR3 is 14 residues long. Between the trimmed V and J ends, which lost 5 bases and 4 bases, there was a span of 14 bases. Germline V gives CDR1 LGHDT, CDR2 YNNKEL (reference sequence). The chain's CDR3 is CASSGGSLGTEAFF. Written as DNA, the CDR3 is TGTGCCAGCAGCGGAGGGAGTTTAGGCACTGAAGCTTTCTTT.

This chain joins TRBV9 and TRBJ2-1; the match to TRBD2 covers 10 bases. The CDR3 covers 15 residues. Germline assignment: CDR1 SGDLS and CDR2 YYNGEE. The J segment lost 8 bases and the V segment lost 3 bases, leaving 8 bases of the junction unmatched. This CDR3 is CASSAGTSVDDEQFF. In nucleotides, the CDR3 is TGTGCCAGCAGCGCCGGGACTAGCGTTGACGATGAGCAGTTCTTC.